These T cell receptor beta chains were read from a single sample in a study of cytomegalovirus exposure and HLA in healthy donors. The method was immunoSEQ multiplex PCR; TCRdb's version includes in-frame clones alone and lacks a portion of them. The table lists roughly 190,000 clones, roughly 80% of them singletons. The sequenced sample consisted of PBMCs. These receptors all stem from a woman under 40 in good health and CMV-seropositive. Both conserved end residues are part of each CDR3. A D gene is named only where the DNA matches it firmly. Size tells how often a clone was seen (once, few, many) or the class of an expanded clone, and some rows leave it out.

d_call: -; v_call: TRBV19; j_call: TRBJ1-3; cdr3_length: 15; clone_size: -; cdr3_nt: TGTGCCAGTAGTATCACCGTCGACTGGGGAAACACCATATATTTT; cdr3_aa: CASSITVDWGNTIYF
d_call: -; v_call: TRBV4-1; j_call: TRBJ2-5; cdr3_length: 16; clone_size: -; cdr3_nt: TGCGCCAGCAGCCAAGTACGGGGGGCAGGAGAGGAGACCCAGTACTTC; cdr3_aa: CASSQVRGAGEETQYF
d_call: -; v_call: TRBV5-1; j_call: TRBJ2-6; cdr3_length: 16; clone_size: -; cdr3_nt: TGCGCCAGCTCGGTCGGATCCGGGTTAGGGGCCAACGTCCTGACTTTC; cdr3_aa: CASSVGSGLGANVLTF
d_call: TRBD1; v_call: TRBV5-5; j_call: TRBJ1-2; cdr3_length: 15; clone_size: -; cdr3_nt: TGTGCCAGCAGCTTACCAGGGGGCGCGGACTATGGCTACACCTTC; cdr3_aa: CASSLPGGADYGYTF
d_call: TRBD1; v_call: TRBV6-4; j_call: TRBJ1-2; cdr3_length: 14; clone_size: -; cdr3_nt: TGTGCCAGCAGTGCGGACAGGGCCGGCTATGGCTACACCTTC; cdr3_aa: CASSADRAGYGYTF
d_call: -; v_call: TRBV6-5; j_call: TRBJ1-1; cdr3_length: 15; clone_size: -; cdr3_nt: TGTGCCAGCAGTTACTGGGGTAGGGGCGACACTGAAGCTTTCTTT; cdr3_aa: CASSYWGRGDTEAFF
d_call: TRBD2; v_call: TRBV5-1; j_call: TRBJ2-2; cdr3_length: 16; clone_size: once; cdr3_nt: TGCGCCAGCAGCTTCGGACTAGCGGGGAACACCGGGGAGCTGTTTTTT; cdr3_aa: CASSFGLAGNTGELFF
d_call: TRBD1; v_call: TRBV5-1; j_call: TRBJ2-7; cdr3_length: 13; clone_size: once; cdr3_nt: TGCGCCAGCAGCCCCCGGGACAGCGTCGAGCAGTACTTC; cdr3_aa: CASSPRDSVEQYF
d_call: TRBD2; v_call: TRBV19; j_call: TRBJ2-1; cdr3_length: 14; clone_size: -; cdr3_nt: TGTGCCAGTAGTCCGGGACTAGGTCCGAATGAGCAGTTCTTC; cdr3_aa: CASSPGLGPNEQFF
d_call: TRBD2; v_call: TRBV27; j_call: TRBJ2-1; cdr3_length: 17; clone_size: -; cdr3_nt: TGTGCCAGCAGTTTGGGGGGGCGGGAGGCCTATTACAATGAGCAGTTCTTC; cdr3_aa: CASSLGGREAYYNEQFF
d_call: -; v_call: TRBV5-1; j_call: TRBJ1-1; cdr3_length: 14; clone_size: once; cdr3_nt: TGCGCCAGCAGCTTGGGGGGCAGCAACACTGAAGCTTTCTTT; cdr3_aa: CASSLGGSNTEAFF
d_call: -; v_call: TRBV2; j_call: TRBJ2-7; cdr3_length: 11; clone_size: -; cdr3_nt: TGTGCCAGCAGGGACAGTTACGAGCAGTACTTC; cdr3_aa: CASRDSYEQYF
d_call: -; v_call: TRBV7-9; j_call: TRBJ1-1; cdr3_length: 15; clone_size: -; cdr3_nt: TGTGCCAGCAGCTTTATTACTCCCCAAAACACTGAAGCTTTCTTT; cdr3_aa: CASSFITPQNTEAFF
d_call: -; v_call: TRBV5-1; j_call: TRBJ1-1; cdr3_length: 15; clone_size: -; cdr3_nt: TGCGCCAGCAGCTTGGAGACAGTCGGGAACACTGAAGCTTTCTTT; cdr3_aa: CASSLETVGNTEAFF
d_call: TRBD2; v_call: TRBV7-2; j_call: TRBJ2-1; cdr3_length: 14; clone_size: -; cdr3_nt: TGTGCCAGCAGCTTAGCGGGAGGGTGGAATGAGCAGTTCTTC; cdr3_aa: CASSLAGGWNEQFF
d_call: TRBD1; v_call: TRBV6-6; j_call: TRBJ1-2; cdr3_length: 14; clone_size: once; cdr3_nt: TGTGCCAGCAGTTACACCGGGACAGGGCATGGCTACACCTTC; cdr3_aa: CASSYTGTGHGYTF
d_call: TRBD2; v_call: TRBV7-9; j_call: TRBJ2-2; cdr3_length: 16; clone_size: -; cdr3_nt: TGTTCCAGCAGCTCGACTAGCCGAGCGAACACCGGGGAGCTGTTTTTT; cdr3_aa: CSSSSTSRANTGELFF
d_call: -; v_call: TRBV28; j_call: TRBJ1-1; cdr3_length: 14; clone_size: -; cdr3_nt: TGTGCCAGCATAAAACTCCGCGTGAACACTGAAGCTTTCTTT; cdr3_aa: CASIKLRVNTEAFF
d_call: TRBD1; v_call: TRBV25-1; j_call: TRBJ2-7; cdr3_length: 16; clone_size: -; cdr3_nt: TGTGCCAGCAGTGAAACCGGGGACAGGTCCTCCTACGAGCAGTACTTC; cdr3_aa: CASSETGDRSSYEQYF
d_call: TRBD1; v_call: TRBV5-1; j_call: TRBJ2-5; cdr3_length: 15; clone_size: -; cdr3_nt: TGCGCCAGCAGCTCAGCAGGGGGCAGGGAAGAGACCCAGTACTTC; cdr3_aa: CASSSAGGREETQYF
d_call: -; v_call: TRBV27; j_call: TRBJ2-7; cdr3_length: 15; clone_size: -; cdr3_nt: TGTGCCAGCAGCTCCTTGACAAGATATAGATCCGAGCAGTACTTC; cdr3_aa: CASSSLTRYRSEQYF
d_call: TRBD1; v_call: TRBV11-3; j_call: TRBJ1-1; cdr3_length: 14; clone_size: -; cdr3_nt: TGTGCCAGCAGCCTGGGACAGGGGAACACTGAAGCTTTCTTT; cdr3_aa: CASSLGQGNTEAFF
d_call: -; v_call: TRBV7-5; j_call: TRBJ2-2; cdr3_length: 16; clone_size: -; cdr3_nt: TGTGTCAGAAGCTTAGAAGGGACAGGGATTGTCGGGGAGCTGTTTTTT; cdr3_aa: CVRSLEGTGIVGELFF
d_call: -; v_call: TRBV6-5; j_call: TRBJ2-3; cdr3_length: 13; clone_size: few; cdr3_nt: TGTGCCAGCAGACAACAGGTCACAGATACGCAGTATTTT; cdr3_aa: CASRQQVTDTQYF
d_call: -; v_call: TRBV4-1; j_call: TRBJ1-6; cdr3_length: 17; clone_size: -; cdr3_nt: TGCGCCAGCAGCCAAGATACTGATAGCTCCTATAATTCACCCCTCCACTTT; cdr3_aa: CASSQDTDSSYNSPLHF
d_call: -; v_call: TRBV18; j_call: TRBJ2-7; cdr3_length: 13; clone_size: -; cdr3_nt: TGTGCCAGCTCAGGGACTGGGGACTACGAGCAGTACTTC; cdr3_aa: CASSGTGDYEQYF
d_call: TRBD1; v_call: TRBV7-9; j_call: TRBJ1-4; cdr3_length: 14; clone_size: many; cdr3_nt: TGTGCCAGCCACTCACAGGGGGGATATGAAAAACTGTTTTTT; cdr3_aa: CASHSQGGYEKLFF
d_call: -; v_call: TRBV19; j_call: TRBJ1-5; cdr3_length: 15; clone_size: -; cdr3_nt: TGTGCCAGTAAGGACCGGGACATGGGCAATCAGCCCCAGCATTTT; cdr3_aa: CASKDRDMGNQPQHF
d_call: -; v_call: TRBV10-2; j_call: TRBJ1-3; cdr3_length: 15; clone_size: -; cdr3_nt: TGCGCCAGCACTCCGACAGGTCCCCAGGGAAACACCATATATTTT; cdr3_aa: CASTPTGPQGNTIYF
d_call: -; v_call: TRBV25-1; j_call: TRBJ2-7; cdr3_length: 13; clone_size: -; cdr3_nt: TGTGCCAGCTCCCTGTCCGGGAGTTACGAGCAGTACTTC; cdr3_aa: CASSLSGSYEQYF
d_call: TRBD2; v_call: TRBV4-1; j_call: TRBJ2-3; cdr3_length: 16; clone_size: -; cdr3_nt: TGCGCCAGCTCTGACCCAATGCGGGAGCGGATAGATACGCAGTATTTT; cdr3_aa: CASSDPMRERIDTQYF
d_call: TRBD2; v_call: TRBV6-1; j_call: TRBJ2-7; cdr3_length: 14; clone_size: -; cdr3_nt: TGTGCCAGCACTGGGCGGCGGGAGGTCCACGAGCAGTACTTC; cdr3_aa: CASTGRREVHEQYF
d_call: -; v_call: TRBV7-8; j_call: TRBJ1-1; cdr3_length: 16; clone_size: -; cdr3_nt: TGTGCCAGCAGCTTAGCTCGGACACCCATGAACACTGAAGCTTTCTTT; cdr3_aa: CASSLARTPMNTEAFF
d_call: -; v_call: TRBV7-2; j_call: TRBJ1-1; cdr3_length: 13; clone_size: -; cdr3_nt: TGTGCCAGCCGTCTTGGGGGGGGGACTGAAGCTTTCTTT; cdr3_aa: CASRLGGGTEAFF
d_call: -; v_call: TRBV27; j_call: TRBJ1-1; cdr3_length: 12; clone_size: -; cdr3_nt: TGTGCCAGCAGGGCTAGGAACACTGAAGCTTTCTTT; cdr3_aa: CASRARNTEAFF
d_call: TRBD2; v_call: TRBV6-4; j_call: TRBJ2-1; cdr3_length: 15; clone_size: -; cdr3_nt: TGTGCCAGCAGTGACCCCGGACTAGCGAACAATGAGCAGTTCTTC; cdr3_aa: CASSDPGLANNEQFF
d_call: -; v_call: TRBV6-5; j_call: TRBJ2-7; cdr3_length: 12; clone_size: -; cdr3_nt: TGTGCCAGCAGTTCCCCGGTCGGGGAGCAGTACTTC; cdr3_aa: CASSSPVGEQYF
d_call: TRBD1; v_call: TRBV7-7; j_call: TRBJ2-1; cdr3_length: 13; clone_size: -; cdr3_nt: TGTGCCAGCAGCTTAGGGACAGGGGCATCGCAGTTCTTC; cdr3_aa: CASSLGTGASQFF
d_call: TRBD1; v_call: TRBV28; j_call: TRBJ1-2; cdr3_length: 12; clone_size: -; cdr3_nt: TGTGCCAGCACCCGGGACAGCTATGGCTACACCTTC; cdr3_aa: CASTRDSYGYTF
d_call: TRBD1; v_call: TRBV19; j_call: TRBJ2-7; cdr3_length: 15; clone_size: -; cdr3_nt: TGTGCCAGTAGTCACCCGGGACAGGGGGCCTACGAGCAGTACTTC; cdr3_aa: CASSHPGQGAYEQYF
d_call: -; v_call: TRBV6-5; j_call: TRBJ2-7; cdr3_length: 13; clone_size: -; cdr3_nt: TGTGCCAGCAGTTACGGTCGAGGCTACGAGCAGTACTTC; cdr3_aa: CASSYGRGYEQYF
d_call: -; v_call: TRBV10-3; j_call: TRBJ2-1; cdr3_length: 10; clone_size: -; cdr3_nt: TGTGCCATCGCCTGTGAGGAGCAGTTCTTC; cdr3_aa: CAIACEEQFF
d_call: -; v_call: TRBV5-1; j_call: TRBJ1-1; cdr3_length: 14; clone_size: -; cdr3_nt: TGCGCCAGCAGCCGGGGGCGGGAGAAAACTGAAGCTTTCTTT; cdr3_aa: CASSRGREKTEAFF
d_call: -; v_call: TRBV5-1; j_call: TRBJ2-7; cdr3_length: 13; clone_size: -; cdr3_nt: TGCGCCAGCAGCTTGGCTACCTCCTACGAGCAGTACTTC; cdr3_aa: CASSLATSYEQYF
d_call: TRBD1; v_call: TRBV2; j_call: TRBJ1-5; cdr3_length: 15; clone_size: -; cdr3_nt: TGTGCCAGCAACCCGGGACAGGGGATGAATCAGCCCCAGCATTTT; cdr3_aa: CASNPGQGMNQPQHF